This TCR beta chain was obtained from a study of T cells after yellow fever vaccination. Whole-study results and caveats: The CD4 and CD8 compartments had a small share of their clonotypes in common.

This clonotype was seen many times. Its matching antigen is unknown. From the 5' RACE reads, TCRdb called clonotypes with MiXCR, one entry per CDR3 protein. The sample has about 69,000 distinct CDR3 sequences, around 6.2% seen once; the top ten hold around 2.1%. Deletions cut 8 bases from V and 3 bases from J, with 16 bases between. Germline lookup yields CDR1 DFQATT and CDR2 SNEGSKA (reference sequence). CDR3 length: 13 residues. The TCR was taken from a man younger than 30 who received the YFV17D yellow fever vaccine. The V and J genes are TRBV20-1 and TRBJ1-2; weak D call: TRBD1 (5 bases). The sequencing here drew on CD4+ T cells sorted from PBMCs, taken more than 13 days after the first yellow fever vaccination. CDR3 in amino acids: CSRKNGGDYGYTF. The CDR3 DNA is TGCAGTCGAAAAAATGGGGGGGACTATGGCTACACCTTC.